One and the same sample provided the 9 T cell receptor beta chains below, sequenced in a study of patients and donors after allogeneic stem cell transplantation (dated by TCRdb to about 2020). The library was built by means of RT-PCR. The listed sequencing device is NextSeq 550. TCRdb reanalyzed the raw reads on its own, using fastp at Q25 for trimming and MiXCR for clone calling, and kept in-frame beta chains. Identical CDR3 protein sequences are pooled into one entry, listed with their most common genes and DNA. The sample table contains some 150,000 distinct CDR3 sequences; only one count was recorded for 37% of them. The ten most abundant clones make up about 50% of the sample. Sequenced material: blood, either unsorted or a sorted T cell fraction (not recorded which). The receptors were gathered from a human donor who was either an allogeneic HSCT recipient or a stem cell or donor lymphocyte infusion donor (not recorded which). It is not recorded whose cells these are; they may come from a transplant donor.

The sample holds a few counts of this clonotype. The CDR3 here is CASSFPPGVTSTEAFF. Here the CDR3 DNA reads TGTGCCAGCAGCTTCCCCCCAGGGGTAACGAGCACTGAAGCTTTCTTT. The gene calls are TRBV7-9 and TRBJ1-1; D is perhaps TRBD1 (6 bases). CDR3 length equals 16 residues. The germline V gene has CDR1 SEHNR and CDR2 FQNEAQ (reference sequence). The V gene lost 3 bases and the J gene lost 4 bases, with 18 bases spanning the gap.

This chain joins TRBV12-3 or TRBV12-4 and TRBJ1-1, with D tentatively TRBD1 (5 bases). Trimming pared 6 bases from V and 4 bases from J, leaving 12 bases between. The CDR3 covers 13 residues. This CDR3 is CASSSGVGTEAFF. The CDR3, as DNA: TGTGCCAGCAGCTCGGGGGTCGGCACTGAAGCTTTCTTT.

The chain links TRBV9 to TRBJ1-2; TRBD1 is a possible D gene (6 bases). V was clipped by 4 bases and J by 0 bases, with 13 bases between them. Germline lookup yields CDR1 SGDLS and CDR2 YYNGEE. The CDR3 covers 15 residues. The CDR3 spells CASSPSGVSNYGYTF. In DNA, the CDR3 is TGTGCCAGCAGCCCTTCAGGGGTGTCTAACTATGGCTACACCTTC.

The table lists this clonotype with a few counts. The genes are TRBV12-3 or TRBV12-4 and TRBJ1-5, with a tentative D call TRBD1 (5 bases). This CDR3 comprises 14 residues. The germline V and J ends were trimmed by 4 bases and 7 bases, with 14 bases remaining between them. CDR3 in amino acids: CASSSTVKGQPQHF. The CDR3 DNA reads as TGTGCCAGCAGTTCGACAGTAAAAGGGCAGCCCCAGCATTTT.

This clonotype was detected only a few times. The V call is TRBV5-5, the J call TRBJ1-2, with D perhaps TRBD1 (6 bases). Looked up from germline, CDR1 is SGHKS and CDR2 is YYEKEE (reference sequence). This CDR3 region has 14 residues. The germline V and J ends were trimmed by 0 bases and 0 bases, with 6 bases remaining between them. This chain's CDR3 is CASSLAGANYGYTF. Here the CDR3 DNA reads TGTGCCAGCAGCTTGGCAGGGGCTAACTATGGCTACACCTTC.

The rearrangement joins TRBV20-1 to TRBJ1-1; the D is unclear. V lost 2 bases and J 0 bases, leaving 7 bases between the germline ends. Germline values: CDR1 DFQATT, CDR2 SNEGSKA (reference sequence). The CDR3 has 13 residues. The CDR3 here is CSARPGVNTEAFF. DNA of the CDR3: TGCAGTGCTAGACCTGGAGTGAACACTGAAGCTTTCTTT.

This clonotype has only a few counts. The V call is TRBV10-3, the J call TRBJ2-1; D uncertain. The CDR3 runs to 16 residues. Deletions cut 6 bases from V and 0 bases from J, with 15 bases between. Germline-derived CDR1 and CDR2 are ENHRY and SYGVKD. The CDR3 nucleotides are TGTGCCATCAGAAACCCGACTCCGAGCTCCTACAATGAGCAGTTCTTC. Protein product: CAIRNPTPSSYNEQFF.

The genes are TRBV6-2 or TRBV6-3 and TRBJ1-2; TRBD1 matches at 7 bases. Germline trimming cut 5 bases from V and 4 bases from J; bases unmatched to any gene: 4. The CDR3 sequence is 13 residues long. Per the germline V gene, CDR1 is MNHEY and CDR2 is SVGEGT. CDR3 region: CASSGDSFYGYTF. Here the CDR3 DNA reads TGTGCCAGCAGTGGGGACAGCTTCTATGGCTACACCTTC.

The rearrangement links TRBV7-9 to TRBJ2-2; D gene unclear. The CDR3 contains 14 residues. V lost 1 base and J lost 4, with 7 bases in between. Germline values: CDR1 SEHNR, CDR2 FQNEAQ (reference sequence). The CDR3 nucleotides read TGTGCCAGCAGCTTAGGGGATAGCACCGGGGAGCTGTTTTTT. It codes for CASSLGDSTGELFF.